This is a list of T cell receptor beta chains from one sample in a study of control samples from healthy donors and cancer patients. Profiled with immunoSEQ multiplex PCR; TCRdb holds only in-frame clones, not every one. The repertoire holds 150,000 to 200,000 clones, with around nine tenths as singletons. The sample was blood. The receptors derive from a woman younger than 45 in good health. The CDR3 runs from the conserved cysteine through the conserved F or W. The D gene is left open where the match is weak. Where a row states a size, it is once, few, many or the class of an expanded clone; other rows omit it.

DNA | CDR3 | J | V | size | length | D
TGTGCCAGCAGCCAAGAGGGGTTGGACGGAGACTACGAGCAGTACTTC | CASSQEGLDGDYEQYF | TRBJ2-7 | TRBV4-2 | few | 16 | -
TGTGCCAGCAGCCCAGGGCCGGGAAACACCATATATTTT | CASSPGPGNTIYF | TRBJ1-3 | TRBV11-2 | - | 13 | -
TGTGCCAGCAGAGCAGGGGCGGGGAATGAGCAGTTCTTC | CASRAGAGNEQFF | TRBJ2-1 | TRBV6-5 | - | 13 | -
TGTGCCAGCAGTTACAACTCTGGGGCCAACGTCCTGACTTTC | CASSYNSGANVLTF | TRBJ2-6 | TRBV6-5 | - | 14 | -
TGTGCCAGCAGCTCCCAGAGGACAGGGCGAAATTCACCCCTCCACTTT | CASSSQRTGRNSPLHF | TRBJ1-6 | TRBV14 | - | 16 | TRBD1
TGTGCCAGCAGCGATAAAGTCTCCTACGAGCAGTACTTC | CASSDKVSYEQYF | TRBJ2-7 | TRBV4-2 | - | 13 | -
TGTGCCAGCAGTTCCCGACGGACGGGGGGCGAGACCCAGTACTTC | CASSSRRTGGETQYF | TRBJ2-5 | TRBV6-5 | - | 15 | -
TGTGCCACCAGCAGGGAACTGGGACCGAGTGACTCTGGAAACACCATATATTTT | CATSRELGPSDSGNTIYF | TRBJ1-3 | TRBV15 | - | 18 | -
TGTGCCAGCAGCCAAGATAACAGTCCCAAAAACATTCAGTACTTC | CASSQDNSPKNIQYF | TRBJ2-4 | TRBV3-1/TRBV3-2 | - | 15 | -
TGCGCCAGCAGCCCGAATTTGAACACTGAAGCTTTCTTT | CASSPNLNTEAFF | TRBJ1-1 | TRBV5-1 | - | 13 | -
TGTGCCAGCAGTTTTACCCTAATCCCCCGGGAGACTAACAATGAGCAGTTCTTC | CASSFTLIPRETNNEQFF | TRBJ2-1 | TRBV27 | - | 18 | -
TGTGCCAGCAGTCCAGGGGGAGCCGCCCTCTCTGGGGCCAACGTCCTGACTTTC | CASSPGGAALSGANVLTF | TRBJ2-6 | TRBV6-2/TRBV6-3 | - | 18 | TRBD1
TGCGCCAGCAGCTTGTCAGGGAGCTCCTATAATTCACCCCTCCACTTT | CASSLSGSSYNSPLHF | TRBJ1-6 | TRBV5-1 | - | 16 | -
TGCAGCGTTGGCCCCGGACAGGGGAAACTTGAAGCTTTCTTT | CSVGPGQGKLEAFF | TRBJ1-1 | TRBV29-1 | few | 14 | TRBD1
TGCGCCAGCAGCCAAGAATGGGGGAGGGTCAATGAGCAGTTCTTC | CASSQEWGRVNEQFF | TRBJ2-1 | TRBV4-1 | - | 15 | TRBD2
TGCGCCAGCAGCTTGGACAGGGCACAAGAGACCCAGTACTTC | CASSLDRAQETQYF | TRBJ2-5 | TRBV5-1 | - | 14 | -
TGTGCCAGTAGTATGGGGTGGAGGGGGCGTAAGGCCAAAAACATTCAGTACTTC | CASSMGWRGRKAKNIQYF | TRBJ2-4 | TRBV19 | - | 18 | -
TGTGCCAGCAGGGCAACAGGGCAGGGGAGGACCCAGTACTTC | CASRATGQGRTQYF | TRBJ2-5 | TRBV2 | - | 14 | -
TGTGCCAGCAGCTTAGCCAGGGGTTTCGAGTCTTCTGGGGCCAACGTCCTGACTTTC | CASSLARGFESSGANVLTF | TRBJ2-6 | TRBV7-9 | - | 19 | -
TGTGCCAGCAGCTTTACAGGGAACACTGAAGCTTTCTTT | CASSFTGNTEAFF | TRBJ1-1 | TRBV5-4 | - | 13 | -
TGTGCCAGCAGCCACGGACAGCTCTATGGCTACACCTTC | CASSHGQLYGYTF | TRBJ1-2 | TRBV3-1/TRBV3-2 | once | 13 | -
TGTGCCAGTGGACCAGCCAATCAGGGGCCCCACGCTGAAGCTTTCTTT | CASGPANQGPHAEAFF | TRBJ1-1 | TRBV19 | - | 16 | -
TGTGCCAGCAGTTGGCGAGCGGACCTCAATTCACCCCTCCACTTT | CASSWRADLNSPLHF | TRBJ1-6 | TRBV27 | - | 15 | -
TGCGCCAGCAGCCCCCGGGAGTCCTCCGCAGATACGCAGTATTTT | CASSPRESSADTQYF | TRBJ2-3 | TRBV4-1 | - | 15 | -
TGCAGCGTGTTTTACGCGAACACCGGGGAGCTGTTTTTT | CSVFYANTGELFF | TRBJ2-2 | TRBV29-1 | - | 13 | -
TGCGCCAGCAGCTTGGGGGATTCAGCTAATGAAAAACTGTTTTTT | CASSLGDSANEKLFF | TRBJ1-4 | TRBV5-1 | - | 15 | -
TGTGCCAGCAGCGCCTCGGGACTAGCGGATGAGCAGTTCTTC | CASSASGLADEQFF | TRBJ2-1 | TRBV9 | few | 14 | TRBD2
TGTGCCAGCAGTTACACCCCCGGACAGGGGAACACTGAAGCTTTCTTT | CASSYTPGQGNTEAFF | TRBJ1-1 | TRBV6-6 | - | 16 | TRBD1
TGTGCCAGCAGTGACTCGACTAGCGGGAGGAATGAGCAGTTCTTC | CASSDSTSGRNEQFF | TRBJ2-1 | TRBV6-4 | - | 15 | TRBD2
TGTGCCAGCAGCGTAGCATGGCGGGGGGACACAGATACGCAGTATTTT | CASSVAWRGDTDTQYF | TRBJ2-3 | TRBV9 | - | 16 | TRBD2
TGTGCCAGCCGAGCGTTGGGAGGTTACACCGGGGAGCTGTTTTTT | CASRALGGYTGELFF | TRBJ2-2 | TRBV27 | - | 15 | -
TGCGCCAGCAGCAGCAGCGCGTGGAGTAATGAAAAACTGTTTTTT | CASSSSAWSNEKLFF | TRBJ1-4 | TRBV5-1 | once | 15 | -
TGTGCCTGGAGTGTAGGTCTGATCTATGGCTACACCTTC | CAWSVGLIYGYTF | TRBJ1-2 | TRBV30 | once | 13 | -
TGCGCCAGCAGCCAGCCTGACATGGGGTTCAGCCTCAATGAGCAGTTCTTC | CASSQPDMGFSLNEQFF | TRBJ2-1 | TRBV4-1 | few | 17 | -
TGTGCCAGCAGCAGACGATCCGGGACATCGATGGCCGATACGCAGTATTTT | CASSRRSGTSMADTQYF | TRBJ2-3 | TRBV9 | - | 17 | -
TGTGCCAGCAGCCAGGACGGAGCCACCTCCTACAATGAGCAGTTCTTC | CASSQDGATSYNEQFF | TRBJ2-1 | TRBV4-2 | - | 16 | -
TGTGCCAGCAGCCCCGGGTACTACTACGAGCAGTACTTC | CASSPGYYYEQYF | TRBJ2-7 | TRBV4-2 | - | 13 | -
TGCGCCAGCAGCTTGTACGGGACAGTCACTGAAGCTTTCTTT | CASSLYGTVTEAFF | TRBJ1-1 | TRBV5-1 | - | 14 | TRBD1
TGTGCCAGCAGTGACAGGGTTAGCAATCAGCCCCAGCATTTT | CASSDRVSNQPQHF | TRBJ1-5 | TRBV2 | - | 14 | -
TGCGCCAGCAGCTTGGTCCCCCACTCCTACAATGAGCAGTTCTTC | CASSLVPHSYNEQFF | TRBJ2-1 | TRBV5-1 | - | 15 | -
TGTGCCAGCAGCTCACCGGGACTAGCGACAGATACGCAGTATTTT | CASSSPGLATDTQYF | TRBJ2-3 | TRBV7-9 | - | 15 | TRBD2
TGTGCCAGCAGAGACAGGGGAGGCTACACCTTC | CASRDRGGYTF | TRBJ1-2 | TRBV6-5 | - | 11 | TRBD1
TGTGCCAGCTCACCACCAGGCAGCGGGGGCGATTACAATGAGCAGTTCTTC | CASSPPGSGGDYNEQFF | TRBJ2-1 | TRBV18 | - | 17 | TRBD2
TGTGCCAGCAGCGGGAGGGGGGGACAGCTTGCGGCAGATACGCAGTATTTT | CASSGRGGQLAADTQYF | TRBJ2-3 | TRBV9 | - | 17 | -
TGTGCCAGCAGCGTTTCGTCCGAGACCCAGTACTTC | CASSVSSETQYF | TRBJ2-5 | TRBV9 | - | 12 | -
TGTGCCAGCAGTTTAGGCAGAACCTACCAAGAGACCCAGTACTTC | CASSLGRTYQETQYF | TRBJ2-5 | TRBV28 | - | 15 | -
TGTGCCAGCTCACCCCACCGGGGCACGGGACAGACCCAGTACTTC | CASSPHRGTGQTQYF | TRBJ2-5 | TRBV18 | - | 15 | -
TGTGCCAGCAGCCCAGGTTCCGGGGCCAACGTCCTGACTTTC | CASSPGSGANVLTF | TRBJ2-6 | TRBV7-2 | - | 14 | -
TGCGCCAGCAGCATATACCAAGAGACCCAGTACTTC | CASSIYQETQYF | TRBJ2-5 | TRBV5-1 | - | 12 | -
TGTGCCACCAGCAGAGTCCAGGGAAGGAGGGGCTACACCTTC | CATSRVQGRRGYTF | TRBJ1-2 | TRBV15 | once | 14 | -
TGTGCCAGCAGCGTGTCGGGGGCGAACACTGAAGCTTTCTTT | CASSVSGANTEAFF | TRBJ1-1 | TRBV7-9 | - | 14 | -
TGTGCCAGCAGGTATCGGGACAGGGGTTATGGCTACACCTTC | CASRYRDRGYGYTF | TRBJ1-2 | TRBV28 | - | 14 | TRBD1
TGCGCCAGCAGCCCCCAAGGGGGAGCTCTCTACAATGAGCAGTTCTTC | CASSPQGGALYNEQFF | TRBJ2-1 | TRBV4-1 | - | 16 | -
TGTGCCTGGAGTACAGGGGTTGCGAACACTGAAGCTTTCTTT | CAWSTGVANTEAFF | TRBJ1-1 | TRBV30 | once | 14 | TRBD1
TGTGCCAGCTCACACAGGGGAAATCAGCCCCAGCATTTT | CASSHRGNQPQHF | TRBJ1-5 | TRBV18 | - | 13 | TRBD1
TGTGCCAGCCTAAGCAGGTCACCGGCGGAGCTGTTTTTT | CASLSRSPAELFF | TRBJ2-2 | TRBV2 | - | 13 | -
TGTGCCAGCAGTGATTTTTCTTGGAACACTGAAGCTTTCTTT | CASSDFSWNTEAFF | TRBJ1-1 | TRBV6-4 | few | 14 | -
TGTGCCAGCAGTTCCCGTGGAGGGGACACTGAAGCTTTCTTT | CASSSRGGDTEAFF | TRBJ1-1 | TRBV6-4 | once | 14 | -
TGTGCCAGCAGTTCCGGACAGGGCATCTCTAGAAGCAATCAGCCCCAGCATTTT | CASSSGQGISRSNQPQHF | TRBJ1-5 | TRBV6-2/TRBV6-3 | - | 18 | TRBD1